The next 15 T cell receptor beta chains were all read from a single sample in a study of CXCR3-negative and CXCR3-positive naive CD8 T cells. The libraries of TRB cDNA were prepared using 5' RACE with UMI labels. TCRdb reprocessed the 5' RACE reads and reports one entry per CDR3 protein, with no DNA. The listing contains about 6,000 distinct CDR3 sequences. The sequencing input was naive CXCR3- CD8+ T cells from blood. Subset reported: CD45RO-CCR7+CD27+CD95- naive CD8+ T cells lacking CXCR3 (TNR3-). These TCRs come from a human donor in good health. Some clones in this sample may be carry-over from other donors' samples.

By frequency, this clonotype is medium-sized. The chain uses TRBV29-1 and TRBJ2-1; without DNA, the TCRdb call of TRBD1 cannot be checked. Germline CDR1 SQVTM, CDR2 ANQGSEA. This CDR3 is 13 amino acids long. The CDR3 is CSVDRDYSNEQFF.

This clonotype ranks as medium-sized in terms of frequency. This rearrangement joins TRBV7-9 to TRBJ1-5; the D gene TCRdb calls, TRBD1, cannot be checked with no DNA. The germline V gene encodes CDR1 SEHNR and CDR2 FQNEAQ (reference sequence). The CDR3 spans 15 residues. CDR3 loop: CASSLDREPNQPQHF.

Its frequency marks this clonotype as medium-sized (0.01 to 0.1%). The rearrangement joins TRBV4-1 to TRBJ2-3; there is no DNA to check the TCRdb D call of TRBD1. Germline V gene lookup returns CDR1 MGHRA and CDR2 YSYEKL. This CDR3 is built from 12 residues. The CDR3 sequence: CAGRGTTDTQYF.

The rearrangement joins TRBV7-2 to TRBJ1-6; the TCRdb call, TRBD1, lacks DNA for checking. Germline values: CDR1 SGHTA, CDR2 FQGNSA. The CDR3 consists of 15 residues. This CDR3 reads CASSFDSLQNSPLHF.

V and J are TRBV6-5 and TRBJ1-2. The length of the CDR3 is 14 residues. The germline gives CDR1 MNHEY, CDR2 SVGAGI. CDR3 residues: CASSYPGSNYGYTF.

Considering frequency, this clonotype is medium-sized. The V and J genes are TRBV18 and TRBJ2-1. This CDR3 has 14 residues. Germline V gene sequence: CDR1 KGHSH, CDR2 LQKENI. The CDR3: CASSPFRSYNEQFF.

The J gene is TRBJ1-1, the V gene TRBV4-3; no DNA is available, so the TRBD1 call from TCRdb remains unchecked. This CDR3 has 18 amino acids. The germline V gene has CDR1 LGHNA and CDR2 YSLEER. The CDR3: CASSPGARGSLSATEAFF.

CDR3 in amino acids: CASSHQPTRAYEQYF. The J gene is TRBJ2-7, the V gene TRBV19; lacking DNA, the TRBD1 call made by TCRdb goes unchecked. This CDR3 is built from 15 residues. The germline V gene has CDR1 LNHDA and CDR2 SQIVND (reference sequence).

The CDR3: CASSSLPGADTQYF. V usage is TRBV6-2 or TRBV6-3 and J usage is TRBJ2-3; lacking DNA, the TRBD1 call made by TCRdb goes unchecked. This CDR3 is built from 14 residues. CDR1 is MNHEY, CDR2 SVGEGT, per germline.

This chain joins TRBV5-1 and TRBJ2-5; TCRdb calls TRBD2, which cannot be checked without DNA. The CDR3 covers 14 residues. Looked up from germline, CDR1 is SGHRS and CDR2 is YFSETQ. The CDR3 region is CASSPGQATREQYF.

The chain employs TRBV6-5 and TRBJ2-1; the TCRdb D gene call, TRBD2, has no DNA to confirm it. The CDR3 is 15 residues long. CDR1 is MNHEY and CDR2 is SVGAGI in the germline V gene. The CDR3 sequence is CASSYSGLAGNEQFF.

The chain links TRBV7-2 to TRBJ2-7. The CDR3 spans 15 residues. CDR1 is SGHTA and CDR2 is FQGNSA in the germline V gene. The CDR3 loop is CASSLTAGDSYEQYF. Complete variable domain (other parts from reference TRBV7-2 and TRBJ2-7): GAGVSQSPSNKVTEKGKDVELRCDPISGHTALYWYRQSLGQGLEFLIYFQGNSAPDKSGLPSDRFSAERTGGSVSTLTIQRTQQEDSAVYLCASSLTAGDSYEQYFGPGTRLTVT.

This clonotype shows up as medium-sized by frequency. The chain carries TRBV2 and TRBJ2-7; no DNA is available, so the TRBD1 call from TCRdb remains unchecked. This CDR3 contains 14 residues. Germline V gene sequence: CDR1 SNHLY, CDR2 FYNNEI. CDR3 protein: CASRGQELNYEQYF. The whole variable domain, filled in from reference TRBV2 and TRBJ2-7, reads EPEVTQTPSHQVTQMGQEVILRCVPISNHLYFYWYRQILGQKVEFLVSFYNNEISEKSEIFDDQFSVERPDGSNFTLKIRSTKLEDSAMYFCASRGQELNYEQYFGPGTRLTVT.

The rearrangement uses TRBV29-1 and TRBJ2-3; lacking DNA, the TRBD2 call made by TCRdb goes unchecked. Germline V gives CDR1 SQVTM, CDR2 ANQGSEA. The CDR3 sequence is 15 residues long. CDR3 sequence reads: CSVEARERQGDTQYF.

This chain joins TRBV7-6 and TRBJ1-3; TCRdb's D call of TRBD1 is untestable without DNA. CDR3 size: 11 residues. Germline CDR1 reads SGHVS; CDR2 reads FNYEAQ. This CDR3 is CASSLTGSIYF.